This entry concerns a single TCR beta chain. The antigen remains undetermined. The junction departs from germline at one end; a sequencing error may be responsible. This sample is part of a study of beta chain features in type 1 diabetes. As for the study in general: Sorted cells, 107,917,701 in number, were examined across all samples.

What was sequenced were expressed TCRB transcripts, since all of the isolated RNA had been reverse transcribed. Naive, central memory and regulatory T cell samples yielded about 4 million reads on average. Here immunoSEQ multiplex PCR was the method, and the copy in TCRdb shows in-frame clones only, minus some. Of around 600,000 clones listed, roughly 12% are singletons. The CDR3 is made up of 16 amino acids. Looked up from germline, CDR1 is SGHTA and CDR2 is FQGNSA. Study results and caveats: Among all four CD4+ subsets, Type 1 diabetes patients had TCRB CDR3s that were moderately but significantly shorter.

The sequenced sample consisted of naive CD4+ T cells from blood. The chain recombines TRBV7-2 with TRBJ2-7; no definite D call. The source of this sequence is a man aged 25 to 40 with type 1 diabetes. The chain's CDR3 is CASSLVWAGPSSEQYF. CDR3 sequence (DNA): TGTGCCAGCAGCTTAGTGTGGGCAGGCCCGTCCTCCGAGCAGTACTTC.